This T cell receptor beta chain was sequenced during a study of blood T cell repertoires in COVID-19. Study-wide context: Sites in the United States, Italy and Spain provided acute and convalescent COVID-19 samples.

Original processing notes: How many nucleated cells were present was estimated from reference gene primer amplification. Measured with immunoSEQ multiplex PCR; TCRdb has only the in-frame clones, and not every one. Clonal size and the V and J genes are those of that table, whereas D and trimming came from the DNA. Among some 250,000 clones listed, around 85% were seen once. Trimming cost V 9 bases and J 2 bases, with 15 bases left between them. Germline V gene sequence: CDR1 KGHDR, CDR2 SFDVKD. The CDR3 length is 14 residues. This clone appeared once. What was sequenced was peripheral blood. This sequence originates from a woman in her thirties who had recovered from COVID-19. The V and J genes are TRBV24-1 and TRBJ2-5; D possibly corresponds to TRBD2 (6 bases). Here the CDR3 reads CATSPGGEQETQYF. In DNA, the CDR3 is TGTGCCACCTCCCCGGGCGGGGAGCAAGAGACCCAGTACTTC.